The clone carrying this T cell receptor beta chain was seen a handful of times. Antigen unknown. These data belong to a study of beta chain features in type 1 diabetes. Germline V CDR1 and CDR2: SGHRS, YFSETQ. V gave up 7 bases and J gave up 2 bases, with 10 bases separating them. This CDR3 has 12 residues. Expressed TCRB transcripts were sequenced because the isolated RNA had all been reverse transcribed beforehand. Libraries were prepared by immunoSEQ multiplex PCR; TCRdb keeps only in-frame clonotypes and omits some of them. This table holds 350,000 to 450,000 clones, 10% to 15% found once. General study results and limits: In all four CD4+ subsets, TCRB CDR3 length was significantly, moderately reduced in type 1 diabetes.

The chain employs TRBV5-1 and TRBJ2-7; maybe TRBD2 (5 bases). The receptor comes from a woman in her late teens or twenties with type 1 diabetes. The specimen sequenced was naive CD4+ T cells from blood. CDR3 bases: TGCGCCAGCGGGGAGTTGGCCTACGAGCAGTACTTC. Protein sequence: CASGELAYEQYF. Full variable domain (rest looked up from reference TRBV5-1 and TRBJ2-7): KAGVTQTPRYLIKTRGQQVTLSCSPISGHRSVSWYQQTPGQGLQFLFEYFSETQRNKGNFPGRFSGRQFSNSRSEMNVSTLELGDSALYLCASGELAYEQYFGPGTRLTVT.